Each of the 25 T cell receptor delta chains below was sequenced from the same sample in a study of γδ T cells in repeated Plasmodium falciparum infection (dated by TCRdb to the early 2020s). For bulk TCR repertoire analysis, Vgamma9/Vdelta2+ and Vdelta2-negative gammadelta T cell populations were isolated by flow sorting from peripheral blood mononuclear cells. The protocol used for the library was multiplex PCR. Reads for this sample came from an Illumina MiSeq. In TCRdb, clones were called once more from the public reads by CATT, and rows of identical DNA were later combined. The sample includes about 51,000 delta-chain clones, with roughly 1.9% observed a single time. The ten largest clones take up 24% of the sample. The sequenced sample consisted of gamma-delta T cells from blood. Every receptor here comes from a pool of human donors (malaria-infected and uninfected, not separated).

This clone was counted at least ten times. The TCRdb record carries a much larger clone's protein, which differs from this DNA's translation at residue 14; a read error is the likely cause, and the protein listed here is the DNA translation. This chain uses TRDV2 with TRDJ1, with 9 positions matching TRDD3. The CDR3 extends over 18 amino acids. Unmatched junction bases numbered 17, after V lost 0 bases and J lost 7 bases. Germline V CDR1 and CDR2: GEAIGNYY, EKD. The CDR3 here is CACDTGSLLGEHPVKLIF. In DNA, the CDR3 is TGTGCCTGTGACACCGGTTCCTTACTGGGGGAGCACCCCGTTAAACTCATCTTT.

In this sample, this clone turned up many times. It differs at one base from a far larger clone, so likely a read error. Other DNA variants within this sample encode the same CDR3. The genes are TRDV3 and TRDJ1, with D possibly matching TRDD2 (7 bases). TCRdb is silent on the J gene; assignment here came from matching the DNA to germline. Between the trimmed V and J ends, which lost 3 bases and 0 bases, there was a span of 29 bases. This CDR3 contains 19 residues. Germline V CDR1 and CDR2: TVYSNPD, GDNSRS (reference sequence). This CDR3 is CAFPPFLFGGYSDTDKLIF. CDR3 nucleotides: TGTGCCTTCCCCCCCTTCCTGTTTGGGGGGTACTCGGACACCGATAAACTCATCTTT.

As for this clone: TCRdb pairs this DNA with a much larger clone's protein that differs at residue 14, likely a read error; the protein shown was translated from the DNA. For the CDR3, the DNA is TGTGCCTGTGACACCGCCTACTGGGGGTCCGCCCGGGCCAATAAACTCATCTTT. Residues: CACDTAYWGSARANKLIF. V gene TRDV2 combines with J gene TRDJ1; 8 bases line up with TRDD3. TCRdb does not report a J gene; here it was assigned by matching the DNA to germline references. The CDR3 runs to 18 residues. CDR1 and CDR2 from the germline V gene are GEAIGNYY and EKD. J gave up 6 bases and V 0 bases, and 17 bases lay outside the gene matches.

There are many counts of this clone. This DNA's translation differs at residue 8 from TCRdb's protein, which comes from a much larger clone; a read error is likely, and the protein shown is translated from the DNA. The genes are TRAV38-2/DV8 and TRDJ1; 11 bases line up with TRDD3. The J gene, not given by TCRdb, was assigned here from a germline match of the nucleotide sequence. CDR3 length: 19 residues. J was trimmed by 3 bases and V by 5 bases; bases with no gene match: 18. Germline CDR1 reads TSESDYY; CDR2 reads QEAYKQQN. The CDR3 region has the DNA TGTGCTTATAGTCCCAGCGGTGATGCGGTGGGGGATACGTCCGATAAACTCATCTTT. Protein sequence: CAYSPSGDAVGDTSDKLIF.

A remark on this clone: TCRdb's listed protein matches a much larger clone and diverges from this DNA's translation at residue 13, likely through a read error; the protein shown comes from the DNA. The chain has TRDV2 and TRDJ3; 8 bases line up with TRDD3. The J gene comes from matching the DNA to germline here; TCRdb lacks it. Germline-derived CDR1 and CDR2 are GEAIGNYY and EKD. This CDR3 region has 22 residues. Losses at the gene ends were 0 bases for V and 3 bases for J; bases not matched to a gene: 18. CDR3: CACDTVSLGETNEVWDTRQMFF. The CDR3 nucleotides read TGTGCCTGTGACACCGTGTCCCTGGGGGAGACAAACGAGGTCTGGGACACCCGACAGATGTTTTTC.

With regard to this clone: TCRdb assigns this DNA the protein of a much larger clone, which departs from its translation at residue 20; this likely reflects a read error, and the protein shown comes from translating the DNA. V gene TRDV1 was called; the J gene was not; the tabulated D call, TRDD3, remains unverified against the DNA. Per the germline V gene, CDR1 is TSWWSYY and CDR2 is QGS. The CDR3 runs 22 residues. In nucleotides, the CDR3 is TGTGCTCTCAGTAAGTACCGCAACTGGGGGATAACTTTGGGATTGTACACCGATAAACCCATCTTT. Its translation is CALSKYRNWGITLGLYTDKPIF.

This clone was counted only a few times. TCRdb has a much larger clone's protein, which differs at residue 18 from the translation of this DNA, likely because of a read error; what is shown is the protein translated from the DNA. The rearrangement links TRDV1 to TRDJ1; 11 bases fit TRDD3. TCRdb does not report a J gene; here it was assigned by matching the DNA to germline references. Germline loops: CDR1 TSWWSYY, CDR2 QGS. V trimming: 3 bases; J trimming: 0 bases; junction bases outside the gene matches: 33. This CDR3 has 26 residues. CDR3 sequence: CALGESFTFLQAPYWGIGQNTDKLIF. The CDR3 DNA is TGTGCTCTTGGGGAGTCTTTTACCTTCCTACAAGCCCCATACTGGGGGATAGGCCAGAACACCGATAAACTCATCTTT.

This clone appeared many times. TCRdb records a much larger clone's protein for this DNA, with a difference at residue 13 that likely arises from a read error; the protein given is the translation of the DNA. This rearrangement joins TRAV38-2/DV8 to TRDJ1; 9 positions match TRDD3. The J gene was not available in TCRdb and was assigned here by matching the DNA to germline segments. The germline V gene encodes CDR1 TSESDYY and CDR2 QEAYKQQN. The CDR3 spans 19 residues. Losses at the gene ends were 5 bases for V and 3 bases for J; bases not matched to a gene: 20. This chain's CDR3 is CAYSPSGEAVGDMSDKLIF. The CDR3 DNA reads as TGTGCTTATAGTCCCAGCGGTGAGGCGGTGGGGGATATGTCCGATAAACTCATCTTT.

Points on this clone: TCRdb pairs this DNA with a much larger clone's protein that differs at residue 19, likely a read error; the protein shown was translated from the DNA. The V gene call is TRDV1, and the J gene call is absent; the table calls TRDD3, which could not be checked here. The germline CDR1 and CDR2 sequences are TSWWSYY and QGS. CDR3 length equals 21 residues. The CDR3 here is CALGELTFLRGGGPYTDKPIF. The CDR3 DNA sequence: TGTGCTCTTGGGGAACTTACCTTCCTCCGAGGTGGGGGCCCGTACACCGATAAACCCATCTTT.

This clone was seen repeatedly, ten times or more. The TCRdb protein, from a much larger clone, departs from this DNA's translation at residue 7, likely by read error; the protein shown derives from the DNA. The CDR3 reads CAAGPSRGSPFLTDKLIF. The CDR3 nucleotides read TGTGCCGCTGGGCCTTCCCGCGGGTCCCCCTTCCTCACCGATAAACTCATCTTT. The genes are TRDV3 and TRDJ1, with 7 nucleotides matching TRDD2. Germline trimming cut 5 bases from V and 1 base from J; bases unmatched to any gene: 22. The V gene's germline CDR1 is TVYSNPD and CDR2 GDNSRS (reference sequence). The CDR3 extends over 18 amino acids. Drawing the rest from reference TRDV3 and TRDJ1, the complete variable domain is CDKVTQSSPDQTVASGSEVVLLCTYDTVYSNPDLFWYRIRPDYSFQFVFYGDNSRSEGADFTQGRFSVKHILTQKAFHLVISPVRTEDSATYYCAAGPSRGSPFLTDKLIFGKGTRVTVEP.

This clone was counted ten times or more. A read error likely explains why the TCRdb protein, taken from a much larger clone, differs from this DNA's translation at residue 16; the protein shown is translated from the DNA. J gene calling gave no result, while the V gene is TRDV2; the table calls TRDD3, which could not be checked here. CDR1 and CDR2 (germline): GEAIGNYY, EKD. This CDR3 has 17 residues. CDR3: CACDTVSSPGYTDKLTF. The CDR3, as DNA: TGTGCCTGTGACACCGTGTCCTCTCCGGGGTACACCGATAAACTCACCTTT.

In regard to this clone: This DNA's translation and the protein TCRdb lists, from a much larger clone, do not match at residue 9, likely due to a read error; the protein shown is translated from the DNA. The rearrangement joins TRDV1 to TRDJ1; tentatively, D is TRDD3 (6 bases). TCRdb gives no J gene; it was assigned here by matching the DNA to germline. The CDR3 is 25 amino acids. Germline assignment: CDR1 TSWWSYY and CDR2 QGS. With 1 base removed from V and 0 bases from J, the gap between germline ends came to 39 bases. CDR3 DNA: TGTGCTCTTGGGGAACCCTATCTCCTCTTTCGATACGGGGTGGGGACCTTACGGTACACCGATAAACTCATCTTT. It translates to CALGEPYLLFRYGVGTLRYTDKLIF.

This clone came up a few times. This DNA's translation differs at residue 16 from TCRdb's protein, which comes from a much larger clone; a read error is likely, and the protein shown is translated from the DNA. The genes are TRDV3 and TRDJ1; 12 bases are a match to TRDD3. In germline, CDR1 is TVYSNPD, CDR2 GDNSRS (reference sequence). The CDR3 loop spans 20 amino acids. CDR3 loop: CASSPSYDTFTGGYTGKLIF. CDR3 coding DNA: TGTGCCTCTAGCCCTTCCTACGATACGTTTACTGGGGGATACACCGGTAAACTCATCTTT. The complete variable domain, with remaining parts taken from reference TRDV3 and TRDJ1, reads CDKVTQSSPDQTVASGSEVVLLCTYDTVYSNPDLFWYRIRPDYSFQFVFYGDNSRSEGADFTQGRFSVKHILTQKAFHLVISPVRTEDSATYYCASSPSYDTFTGGYTGKLIFGKGTRVTVEP.

Of note for this clone: The mismatch at residue 5 between this DNA's translation and the TCRdb protein of a much larger clone likely reflects a read error; the protein shown is translated from the DNA. This chain connects TRDV1 to TRDJ1; possibly TRDD3 for D (6 bases). No J gene is reported in TCRdb; it was inferred here by comparing the DNA with germline. Trimming pared 4 bases from V and 0 bases from J, leaving 36 bases between. Germline CDR1 is TSWWSYY and CDR2 is QGS. The CDR3 has 23 amino acids. The CDR3 DNA reads TGTGCTCTTGGGGGACTAATCTTCCCTCGTTACTTTGAGGGGGGACCTTACACCGATAAACTCATCTTT. It encodes CALGGLIFPRYFEGGPYTDKLIF.

This clone is medium-sized by share. This same CDR3 is encoded by further DNA sequences in the sample. The chain carries TRAV36/DV7 and TRDJ1; 10 nucleotides match TRDD3. The CDR3 has 18 residues. In germline, CDR1 is VTNFRS, CDR2 LTSSGIE (reference sequence). J lost 3 bases, V lost 0 bases, and 14 bases had no gene match. CDR3 in amino acids: CAVEDVPRTGGLSDKLIF. In DNA form, the CDR3 reads TGTGCTGTGGAGGATGTTCCCCGTACTGGGGGATTATCCGATAAACTCATCTTT.

In this sample, this clone turned up many times. This DNA's translation and the protein TCRdb lists, from a much larger clone, do not match at residue 11, likely due to a read error; the protein shown is translated from the DNA. This rearrangement joins TRDV1 to TRDJ1, with D possibly being TRDD3 (6 bases). No J segment appears in TCRdb, so it was assigned here by matching the sequence to germline. The CDR3 is 19 residues long. Germline V gives CDR1 TSWWSYY, CDR2 QGS. Trimming left V 2 bases short and J 0 bases short, with 22 bases between. The CDR3 loop reads CALGEGAGARGGYTDKLIF. The CDR3 DNA sequence: TGTGCTCTTGGGGAAGGCGCTGGGGCCCGGGGAGGGTACACCGATAAACTCATCTTT.

Regarding this clone: The protein TCRdb gives is from a much larger clone and does not agree with this DNA's translation at residue 3, likely a read error; the protein shown here comes from the DNA. The chain joins TRDV3 to TRDJ1; 12 nucleotides match TRDD3. TCRdb carries no J gene annotation; the J gene was assigned here by matching the DNA with germline. CDR3 length equals 20 residues. V lost 4 bases, J lost 2 bases, and 23 bases stayed unmatched. Per germline, CDR1 TVYSNPD and CDR2 GDNSRS (reference sequence). The chain's CDR3 is CASKSVLAWGIRLWTDKLIF. The CDR3 DNA follows: TGTGCCTCTAAGTCAGTCCTAGCCTGGGGGATACGGTTGTGGACCGATAAACTCATCTTT.

This clone was recorded a few times. A far larger clone is just one base off, so this is likely a read error. Additional DNA sequences in this sample encode the identical CDR3. The V call is TRDV2, the J call TRDJ1; D might be TRDD3 (6 bases). Matching the DNA to germline supplied the J gene, which TCRdb does not give. The germline gives CDR1 GEAIGNYY, CDR2 EKD. CDR3 length: 16 residues. V lost 7 bases to trimming and J lost 6 bases, with 26 bases between them. CDR3 in amino acids: CAWPIPVHWVNHKLIF. CDR3 sequence (DNA): TGTGCCTGGCCCATCCCTGTCCACTGGGTCAATCATAAACTCATCTTT.

With respect to this clone: TCRdb's entry gives the protein of a much larger clone, which mismatches this DNA's translation at residue 17, likely from a read error; the protein reported here is translated from the DNA. This chain uses TRDV3 with TRDJ1; 12 bases map to TRDD3. The J gene, missing from TCRdb, was assigned here through DNA to germline matching. Looked up from germline, CDR1 is TVYSNPD and CDR2 is GDNSRS (reference sequence). The CDR3 is 20 amino acids. CDR3 protein: CASSPSYDTFTGGYTDRLIF. CDR3 sequence (DNA): TGTGCCTCTAGCCCTTCCTACGATACGTTTACTGGGGGATACACCGATAGACTCATCTTT.

This clone turned up a few times. This DNA's translation differs at residue 3 from TCRdb's protein, which comes from a much larger clone; a read error is likely, and the protein shown is translated from the DNA. V is TRDV3 and J is TRDJ1, with 13 bases aligning to TRDD3. Trimming at V came to 4 bases and at J to 0 bases, leaving 14 bases not matched to a gene. Germline CDR1 TVYSNPD, CDR2 GDNSRS (reference sequence). The CDR3 is made up of 18 amino acids. The CDR3 spells CAYRLHWGIREYTDKLIF. CDR3 nucleotides: TGTGCCTATAGACTCCACTGGGGGATACGGGAGTACACCGATAAACTCATCTTT.

A remark on this clone: This DNA translates differently at residue 13 from the TCRdb protein, which is that of a much larger clone; a read error is likely, and the protein shown is the DNA's own translation. The V and J genes are TRDV1 and TRDJ1; 10 bases align to TRDD3. TCRdb lists no J gene, so it was determined here by aligning the DNA to germline. Looked up from germline, CDR1 is TSWWSYY and CDR2 is QGS. Trimming cost V 2 bases and J 1 base; bases outside gene matches: 16. The CDR3 totals 20 residues. CDR3: CALGEWGVLDWGMFTDKLIF. As DNA, the CDR3 is TGTGCTCTTGGGGAATGGGGTGTACTCGACTGGGGGATGTTCACCGATAAACTCATCTTT.

This clone appeared a few times. This DNA translates differently at residue 21 from the TCRdb protein, which is that of a much larger clone; a read error is likely, and the protein shown is the DNA's own translation. The V gene call reads TRDV1; no J gene was called; the D call in the table, TRDD3, was not verified against the DNA. CDR3 size: 23 residues. Looked up from germline, CDR1 is TSWWSYY and CDR2 is QGS. The CDR3 nucleotides read TGTGCTCTTGGGGACCGGGGAGGGTTCCTCTTTGGGGGTCCCACCAGATACACCGATAAACCCATCTTT. Its translation is CALGDRGGFLFGGPTRYTDKPIF.

This clone has just a few counts. A read error likely explains this, since a far larger clone differs by one base. Different DNA sequences within this sample yield the same CDR3. The rearrangement links TRDV2 to TRDJ1, with 7 bases lining up with TRDD2. The J gene comes from matching the DNA to germline here; TCRdb lacks it. Germline V gene lookup returns CDR1 GEAIGNYY and CDR2 EKD. The CDR3 is made up of 23 amino acids. Unmatched junction bases numbered 29, after V lost 2 bases and J lost 0 bases. For the CDR3, the DNA is TGTGCCTGTGACATGGTCGGATTCCTCCCTAACCTTCCTGCTGGAGCGTACACCGATAAACTCATCTTT. Protein sequence: CACDMVGFLPNLPAGAYTDKLIF.

A few counts support this clone. A read error likely explains why the TCRdb protein, taken from a much larger clone, differs from this DNA's translation at residue 7; the protein shown is translated from the DNA. This rearrangement joins TRDV1 to TRDJ1; maybe TRDD3 (6 bases). Since TCRdb gives no J gene, matching the DNA to germline was used here to assign it. Germline V gives CDR1 TSWWSYY, CDR2 QGS. This CDR3 contains 20 residues. V gave up 0 bases and J gave up 0 bases, with 23 bases separating them. The CDR3 coding sequence is TGTGCTCTTGGGGAACTTCTGGTCCGGGGATGCCCCTATTACACCGATAAACTCATCTTT. Amino acids: CALGELLVRGCPYYTDKLIF.

This clone appeared a few times. The protein recorded in TCRdb matches a much larger clone and deviates from this DNA's translation at residue 6, suggesting a read error; the protein here is obtained by translating the DNA. The rearrangement joins TRDV3 to TRDJ1; D gene ambiguous. The J gene, not given by TCRdb, was assigned here from a germline match of the nucleotide sequence. CDR1 and CDR2 (germline): TVYSNPD, GDNSRS (reference sequence). Trimming removed 2 bases from V and 2 bases from J, with 18 bases in between. The CDR3 is 15 residues long. The CDR3 protein is CAFARKGPGTDKLIF. The CDR3 coding sequence is TGTGCCTTTGCCCGTAAGGGCCCTGGAACCGATAAACTCATCTTT.